The TCR beta chain described here comes from a study of PD-L1 blockade in urothelial cancer. The time point denotes: pretreatment peripheral blood. V lost 5 bases to trimming and J lost 5 bases, with 15 bases between them. Germline V gene sequence: CDR1 SNHLY, CDR2 FYNNEI. The CDR3 is 14 amino acids. Clones were sequenced by immunoSEQ multiplex PCR, and TCRdb holds only the in-frame ones, with some missing. The repertoire holds about 80,000 clones, with approximately 80% as singletons. This material consisted of PBMCs, taken around atezolizumab (anti-PD-L1) treatment. This rearrangement joins TRBV2 to TRBJ2-5; a possible D gene is TRBD1 (7 bases). This TCR derives from a man aged 35 to 55 with urothelial cancer. CDR3 loop: CASSRQGGWETQYF. Here the CDR3 DNA reads TGTGCCAGCAGTCGGCAGGGGGGTTGGGAGACCCAGTACTTC.